Presented here are 18 T cell receptor beta chains from one specimen sequenced in a study of regulatory T cells in long-lasting Graves disease. Sample time point: newly diagnosed GD, antithyroid drugs for less than 3 months. The TCR library used RNA extracted from PBMCs. The TCR beta library used iRepertoire HTBI primers with Arm-PCR amplification of CDR3. TCRdb reprocessed the multiplex PCR reads with MiXCR, giving one entry per CDR3 protein. There are about 460,000 distinct CDR3 sequences in the sample; 11% to 15% occur only once, and approximately 17% lies in the top ten. A further study also used this sample, focusing on T cells in Graves' hyperthyroidism and ophthalmopathy.

The source material was peripheral blood mononuclear cells (PBMCs), sampled at new diagnosis, from a patient treated with antithyroid drugs. The origin of the receptors is a woman in her forties or fifties with Graves disease.

This clonotype was recorded many times. The chain couples TRBV10-3 to TRBJ1-4; TRBD1 is a possible D gene (5 bases). Per germline, CDR1 ENHRY and CDR2 SYGVKD. There are 14 residues in the CDR3. The V and J ends lost 5 bases and 5 bases respectively, with 12 bases between them. The CDR3 bases are TGTGCCATCAGTTCCGGGACCGAGAATGAAAAACTGTTTTTT. It encodes CAISSGTENEKLFF.

This clonotype turned up a few times. This may stem from a read error, because a much larger clone lies one nucleotide away. CDR3 nucleotide sequence: TGTGCCAGCAGTTTCCGAAAGCTCGGCACAGATACGCAGTATTTT. This codes for CASSFRKLGTDTQYF. V and J are TRBV12-3 or TRBV12-4 and TRBJ2-3; D gene ambiguous. This CDR3 is built from 15 residues. Trimming stripped 3 bases from V and 1 base from J, with 11 bases between.

This clonotype was counted ten times or more. The genes are TRBV12-3 or TRBV12-4 and TRBJ2-5, with TRBD2 identical over 10 bases. Losses at the gene ends were 3 bases for V and 5 bases for J; bases not matched to a gene: 9. The CDR3 is 16 residues long. The CDR3 sequence: CASSFHPLAGGETQYF. The DNA of the CDR3 is TGTGCCAGCAGTTTCCACCCCTTAGCGGGAGGTGAGACCCAGTACTTC.

Many counts were recorded for this clonotype. The rearrangement links TRBV28 to TRBJ2-1; 7 bases map to TRBD1. The germline CDR1 and CDR2 sequences are MDHEN and SYDVKM. J lost 4 bases, V lost 7 bases, and 7 bases had no gene match. CDR3 length: 14 amino acids. This CDR3 is CASTDRDVYNEQFF. CDR3 sequence (DNA): TGTGCCAGCACCGACAGGGACGTATACAATGAGCAGTTCTTC.

Ten or more counts support this clonotype. The chain recombines TRBV28 with TRBJ2-2; 9 bases map to TRBD1. The trim removed 5 bases at V and 5 bases at J, leaving 6 bases unmatched. CDR3 length: 15 residues. The germline V gene has CDR1 MDHEN and CDR2 SYDVKM. As DNA, the CDR3 is TGTGCCAGCAGTCCGACAGGGGGTGGTACCGGGGAGCTGTTTTTT. Encoded protein: CASSPTGGGTGELFF.

This clonotype was detected many times. The rearrangement joins TRBV27 to TRBJ2-3; 11 bases map to TRBD1. Germline CDR1 is MNHEY and CDR2 is SMNVEV (reference sequence). With V trimmed by 5 bases and J by 0 bases, 13 bases remained unmatched. The CDR3 loop spans 19 amino acids. CDR3 protein: CASSPWTGGESYSTDTQYF. The CDR3 coding sequence is TGTGCCAGCAGTCCCTGGACAGGGGGCGAATCCTATAGCACAGATACGCAGTATTTT.

This clonotype was recorded at least ten times. The chain is built from TRBV18 and TRBJ2-1; 10 nucleotides align to TRBD2. The CDR3 loop spans 15 amino acids. Germline loops: CDR1 KGHSH, CDR2 LQKENI. With V trimmed by 3 bases and J by 5 bases, 4 bases remained unmatched. The CDR3 region is CASSPPLAGDNEQFF. The CDR3 DNA reads TGTGCCAGCTCACCGCCGCTAGCGGGAGACAATGAGCAGTTCTTC.

The chain has TRBV6-2 or TRBV6-3 and TRBJ1-2; 10 positions match TRBD1. The CDR3 runs to 15 residues. Trimming cost V 5 bases and J 6 bases; bases outside gene matches: 9. Germline lookup yields CDR1 MNHEY and CDR2 SVGEGT. CDR3 amino acids: CASSEEYGQGDGYTF. DNA of the CDR3: TGTGCCAGCAGTGAAGAGTATGGACAGGGGGATGGCTACACCTTC.

Ten or more counts support this clonotype. The junction departs from the called germline gene at one end, perhaps through a read error. The gene calls are TRBV5-1 and TRBJ1-2, with D hard to call. Germline CDR1 SGHRS, CDR2 YFSETQ. The CDR3 consists of 11 residues. CDR3 bases: TGTGCCAGCAGCAATAACTATGGCTACACCTTC. Its protein is CASSNNYGYTF.

This clonotype was detected many times. This chain links TRBV7-9 with TRBJ1-4; the D is unclear. V was shortened by 2 bases and J by 0 bases, with 7 bases between the two germline ends. Germline loops: CDR1 SEHNR, CDR2 FQNEAQ (reference sequence). The CDR3 covers 15 residues. CDR3 sequence (DNA): TGTGCCAGCAGCTTAATGGCAACAACTAATGAAAAACTGTTTTTT. The encoded protein is CASSLMATTNEKLFF. The whole variable domain, filled in from reference TRBV7-9 and TRBJ1-4, reads DTGVSQNPRHKITKRGQNVTFRCDPISEHNRLYWYRQTLGQGPEFLTYFQNEAQLEKSRLLSDRFSAERPKGSFSTLEIQRTEQGDSAMYLCASSLMATTNEKLFFGSGTQLSVL.

For the CDR3, the DNA is TGCGCCAGCAGCCAAGACGAGACTAGCGAATCCTACGAGCAGTACTTC. As protein: CASSQDETSESYEQYF. This chain uses TRBV4-1 with TRBJ2-7, with TRBD2 matching 8 bases. The V gene end was trimmed by 0 bases and the J gene end by 1 base; junction bases not matched to a gene: 5. Germline V gene lookup returns CDR1 MGHRA and CDR2 YSYEKL. The CDR3 sequence is 16 residues long.

At least ten counts were recorded for this clonotype. This chain uses TRBV6-1 with TRBJ2-7; 8 nucleotides agree with TRBD1. The CDR3 is 17 amino acids. After removal of 6 bases from V and 4 bases from J, the junction contained 17 bases not matched to a gene. In germline, CDR1 is MNHNS, CDR2 SASEGT. As DNA, the CDR3 is TGTGCCAGCAGCACCTCGGGAAGAGGACAGGGTTCGTACGAGCAGTACTTC. Translating it yields CASSTSGRGQGSYEQYF.

This clonotype was counted many times. The chain has TRBV7-2 and TRBJ2-5; 7 bases align to TRBD1. Germline CDR1 reads SGHTA; CDR2 reads FQGNSA. J gave up 2 bases and V 6 bases, and 9 bases lay outside the gene matches. The CDR3 runs 15 residues. CDR3 nucleotides: TGTGCCAGCAGTCGACAACAGGGGTGGCAAGAGACCCAGTACTTC. This translates into CASSRQQGWQETQYF.

This clonotype was counted many times. The chain is built from TRBV27 and TRBJ1-1, with 9 nucleotides matching TRBD1. The V segment lost 3 bases and the J segment 5 bases; nucleotides outside the gene matches: 4. Germline CDR1 MNHEY, CDR2 SMNVEV (reference sequence). This CDR3 has 14 amino acids. The CDR3 reads CASSFRQGETEAFF. The CDR3 coding sequence is TGTGCCAGCAGTTTCCGACAGGGGGAAACTGAAGCTTTCTTT.

This clonotype has ten or more counts. CDR3 DNA sequence: TGTGCCAGCAGCTTACAAACGAGCTCCTACAATGAGCAGTTCTTC. It encodes CASSLQTSSYNEQFF. The genes are TRBV7-8 and TRBJ2-1; D not resolved. Trimming removed 2 bases from V and 0 bases from J, with 8 bases in between. The CDR3 length is 15 residues. Germline assignment: CDR1 SGHVS and CDR2 FQNEAQ.

On this clonotype: A read error is likely here: a far larger clone is one base away. This rearrangement joins TRBV7-3 to TRBJ1-1; D unresolved. The CDR3 has 16 residues. Germline CDR1 SGHTA, CDR2 FQGTGA. Trimming took 3 bases from V and 0 from J, leaving 14 bases between them. The CDR3 loop is CASSFTLAAMNTEAFF. CDR3 DNA: TGTGCCAGCAGCTTTACGTTGGCGGCCATGAACACTGAAGCTTTCTTT.

This clonotype was seen ten or more times. The J gene is TRBJ2-3, the V gene TRBV5-4; 11 bases are a match to TRBD2. CDR1 and CDR2 from the germline V gene are SGHNT and YYREEE (reference sequence). V shed 7 bases, J shed 2 bases, and the junction held 6 bases outside the gene matches. CDR3 size: 15 residues. In nucleotides, the CDR3 is TGTGCCAGCGCCCTAGCGGGAGGCTCCACAGATACGCAGTATTTT. As protein: CASALAGGSTDTQYF.

This clonotype was recorded many times. The chain uses TRBV7-9 and TRBJ2-7; D gene unclear. The CDR3 runs 14 residues. Per the germline V gene, CDR1 is SEHNR and CDR2 is FQNEAQ (reference sequence). Between the trimmed V and J ends, which lost 2 bases and 6 bases, there was a span of 14 bases. CDR3 loop: CASSLNALRSEQYF. CDR3 DNA sequence: TGTGCCAGCAGCTTAAATGCCCTGCGAAGCGAGCAGTACTTC.